This T cell receptor beta chain was obtained from a study of Graves' ophthalmopathy and Graves' hyperthyroidism (dated by TCRdb to 2017 to 2018). The study in broad terms: Stable hyperthyroidism was defined as no progression to ophthalmopathy within 18 months of follow-up. The study used signatures of the TCR beta repertoire to tell Graves' ophthalmopathy apart from Graves' hyperthyroidism and to predict which patients would progress to ophthalmopathy. In total, around 140 blood samples were TCR-sequenced: fewer than 50 ophthalmopathy, approximately 80 hyperthyroidism and around 17 hyperthyroidism-to-ophthalmopathy patients. To explore V-J signatures distinguishing ophthalmopathy from hyperthyroidism, a discovery set of about a hundred patients (roughly 44 ophthalmopathy, 57 stable hyperthyroidism) was enrolled. An independent validation cohort was composed of 18 hyperthyroidism patients and 17 patients who later progressed from hyperthyroidism to ophthalmopathy. T-cell repertoires of thyroid tissue and blood were compared in about six hyperthyroidism patients. Following sampling, methimazole starting at 30 mg daily was administered to hyperthyroidism patients, and high-dose intravenous methylprednisolone was administered to ophthalmopathy patients.

For repertoire sequencing, TCR beta CDR3 regions were amplified from RNA transcripts. A first-round RT-PCR used HTBI primers with the Qiagen OneStep RT-PCR kit, followed by a second-round multiplex PCR, size selection and purification. Libraries were sequenced on an Illumina HiSeq2000 using paired-end 100 bp reads. In the paper's pipeline: SOAPnuke was used for read processing, and reads with adapters, uncalled bases, a mean Phred below 15, or no exact constant-primer or identifier match were discarded. COPE v1.2.5 was used to merge high-quality paired reads. Unique nucleotide sequences were defined as clonotypes and aligned to IMGT TRB V, D and J references using MiTCR v1.1. The analysis was limited to V-J combinations with a frequency above 0.0001, which together covered around 99% of the repertoires. For each V-J combination, a TCR clonal expansion and chaos score was defined as the ratio of F50 clonal expansion to chaos observed in the TCRdist matrix. Features were reduced by Welch's t-statistics and random forest to roughly 14 V-J combinations, which fed a naive Bayes classifier. The similarity between thyroid and blood repertoires was quantified using the Morisita-Horn index. The public reads were quality trimmed at Q25 with fastp and then assembled into clones with MiXCR by TCRdb, keeping productive beta chains. Rows merge per CDR3 protein into single entries with the most common DNA and genes. The V and J calls were not made by the authors but by TCRdb's processing. Counted in this sample were over a million distinct CDR3 sequences; about two fifths of them appeared once. The ten largest clones add up to around 10% of the sample.

This clonotype was recorded at least ten times. It lacks a known antigen. It has no much larger one-base neighbor in the sample; base qualities were not kept. The hyperthyroidism patients were 18 to 65 years old and newly diagnosed, with a disease duration of less than 2 months. Patients were excluded if they had other autoimmune diseases, uncontrolled infections, pregnancy or lactation. Diagnosis was based on clinical symptoms, serum thyroxine, TRAb, thyroid ultrasound and orbital computed tomography. Total RNA was extracted with Trizol reagent and quality-checked on an Agilent 2100 Bioanalyzer. Here is what the overall study found, with its caveats: Most expanded thyroid clonotypes with frequency above 0.001 were also detected in blood, suggesting blood repertoires may reflect the thyroid immune response. Sample size was not predetermined statistically, and investigators were not blinded to group allocation. In validation, the model predicted ophthalmopathy progression with about 70% sensitivity and about 73% specificity; 12 predicted patients were CT-confirmed with GO in a median of around 6 months. Ophthalmopathy was separated from stable hyperthyroidism by the 13-signature model with more than 85% sensitivity and just under 84% specificity in cross-validation and with 80%/75% in the test set.

The germline ends are 21 bases apart after V is trimmed by 5 bases and J by 4 bases. The germline V gene (reference sequence) yields SGHNT for CDR1 and YYREEE for CDR2. The CDR3 covers 16 residues, taking in both the cysteine and the phenylalanine. Only the CDR3 DNA is retained, 48 bases long and in frame from the first base. The origin of this receptor is an adult man with Graves' hyperthyroidism. The sample taken for sequencing was peripheral blood or thyroid tissue (not recorded which). The sequence joins TRBV5-4 to TRBJ2-5; possibly the D gene is TRBD1, per 6 matching bases. The base sequence is TGTGCCAGCAGTTCAGGGAACAGGGAGAGAGGAGAGACCCAGTACTTC. Its coded protein is CASSSGNRERGETQYF.